The clone carrying this TCR beta chain was recorded at least ten times. Its antigen is undetermined. The library protocol tagged individual cDNA molecules with unique molecular identifiers. One entry per CDR3 protein results from TCRdb running MiXCR on the 5' RACE reads. This sample carries approximately 97,000 distinct CDR3 sequences, roughly 9.6% of them seen once, and the ten largest clones take roughly 4.5%. The sample is drawn from a study of early T cells in non-severe SARS-CoV-2 infection. There are 14 residues in the CDR3. V shed 5 bases and J shed 3 bases, with 10 bases lying between them. Per germline, CDR1 SGHAT and CDR2 FQNNGV. Study-wide results and limits: Anti-spike CD8 responses were favored by VDJdb matching, which missed private and CD4 specificities.

The J gene is TRBJ2-2, the V gene TRBV11-2, with D tentatively TRBD1 or TRBD2 (5 bases each). The sequences come from whole blood, collected at baseline. The receptor was isolated from an adult who was a healthcare worker with PCR-confirmed SARS-CoV-2 infection or an uninfected control (not recorded which). The chain's CDR3 is CASSLMGDTGELFF. In DNA form, the CDR3 reads TGTGCCAGCAGCCTCATGGGGGACACCGGGGAGCTGTTTTTT.